This T cell receptor (delta chain) was identified during a study of delta chains in infants with herpesvirus infections (dated by TCRdb to 2022 to 2025). Describing the broader study: To characterize gammadelta T cell responses to primary cytomegalovirus (CMV) infection, researchers prospectively followed a birth cohort of Ugandan infants starting at birth. Belgian fetal and cord blood gammadelta TCR data that had been published previously were included solely for comparison and were not produced in this cohort. From PBMC, gammadelta TCRs were sequenced for under 20 CMV-infected infants (one congenitally infected) and about eight CMV-uninfected infants who had sufficient sample available. The study searched for a public fetal Vdelta1/Vgamma8 gammadelta TCR clonotype in infants who acquired CMV infection after birth. Infant blood samples were grouped into approximate age categories of 1.5, 4, 8 and 12 months. Results and caveats for the whole study, not just this receptor: The public Vdelta1 clonotype appeared in 4 of 18 CMV-infected infants: three infected postnatally before 120 days of age, plus the congenitally infected infant. Limitations noted by the authors included a small sample size and a lack of race- or environment-matched controls, because nearly all Ugandans acquire CMV before adulthood. The public clonotype might still be present below the detection limit in CMV-uninfected infants. The frequency of the public clonotype among Vdelta1 cells appeared to be inversely correlated with age at infection and fell quickly, apparently not lasting beyond roughly 2 months. The public clonotype was detected only at the first time point after infection and was not found in uninfected infants or in infants infected after 120 days.

In Kampala, Uganda, pregnant women receiving prenatal care were recruited and their infants were enrolled, and documentation of maternal HIV status was required. Home visits to families took place weekly, and collection of infant clinical information, oral swabs and peripheral blood began at 6 weeks of age and was repeated every 4 months after that. After blood was collected in heparin tubes, PBMC were isolated using Ficoll-Paque density gradient centrifugation and then cryopreserved. Libraries were built with RT-PCR. To generate TCR cDNA, RNA from PBMC was reverse transcribed using SuperScript II together with primers specific for the gamma chain and the delta chain. The cDNA was purified with AMPure XP beads, then amplified and indexed with Illumina adapters using the Nextera XT Index Kit. Sequencing of the gammadelta TCR libraries was done on an Illumina MiSeq using a V2 300-cycle kit. The original methods were these. Using MiXCR v2.1.12, CDR3 sequences were assembled, and reads were mapped onto D, J and V genes obtained from GenBank. Repertoire analyses of the CDR3 clonotypes were performed with VDJtools v1.2.1. Clone calls in TCRdb were regenerated from the public reads with CATT, after which identical DNA sequences shared one row. The V and J calls, along with clone size, are taken from TCRdb and not from the paper's own processing. Counted in this sample were under 900 delta-chain clones; approximately 33% of them appeared once. The ten largest clonotypes hold more than 35% of the sample.

By share, this clone ranks as large (0.1 to 1%). The clone's antigen remains unknown. There are no base qualities to consult, and no much larger clone falls within one base. CDR1 and CDR2 (TVYSNPD, GDNSRS) derive from the germline V gene (reference sequence). Trimming takes 1 base off V and 1 base off J; junction bases not matched to a gene: 3. The CDR3 sequence holds 14 residues, the cysteine and phenylalanine included. Left in the record is the CDR3 DNA by itself, 42 bases read in frame from the first base. The sequences come from peripheral blood, collected at time point 2 of longitudinal follow-up. The chain joins TRDV3 to TRDJ1, and 10 bases in between align with TRDD3. The sequence was obtained from a human donor who was a Ugandan infant, either HIV-exposed or HIV-unexposed (not recorded which). The CDR3 in this case is CAFTWGISTDKLIF. The nucleotides read TGTGCCTTTACCTGGGGGATAAGCACCGATAAACTCATCTTT.